The entry that follows covers one T cell receptor beta chain sequence. The antigen it recognizes is unknown. Base qualities are not recorded, but no much larger clone differs from it by a single base. The sample comes from a study of blood T cells in healthy people across ages (dated by TCRdb to between 2015 and 2017). For the wider study: In model experiments, template switching captured about one uniquely barcoded TCR beta cDNA molecule for every two T cells. The donors were divided into four age groups: young (average around 17 years), middle-aged (about 39), aged (approximately 62) and long-lived (about 79). Using the same blood draw, the study looked at two additional independent replicas of 1 million unique cDNA reads for two donors, one aged 18 to 30 and the other aged 80 or older. To track age-related changes in TCR beta repertoire diversity, the study relied on deep sequencing normalized with unique cDNA molecular identifiers. To avoid experimental bias, donors of different ages were randomly spread across the sequencing lanes. Points the paper makes about the study in general: Conclusive comparison of naive and antigen-experienced compartments was prevented by the profiling of bulk unsorted PBMCs. Because donor CMV infection status was unknown, age-related changes in expanded clonotypes were potentially confounded. Observed TCR beta diversity correlated strongly with the percentage of naive T cells measured by flow cytometry. Compared with the aged group, more naive CD4+ T cells, fewer expanded clones and increased TCR diversity were shown by the long-lived group, suggesting age selection. Estimates of total diversity from one million sequenced T cells were regarded as lower bounds and underestimates. As age increased, observed TCR beta diversity per million T cells dropped in a roughly linear way, and a significant reduction was already evident by age around 41.

The protocol used for the library was 5' RACE. Sequencing was performed on an Illumina HiSeq 2500. A second roughly 7 to 11 cycle PCR used a sample-barcoded 5' primer and a J-beta primer mix. A unique molecular identifier was introduced onto each TCR beta cDNA molecule by a template-switch 5' adaptor carrying 12 random nucleotides. Each sample yielded at least 2.5 million CDR3-containing paired-end reads. The Mint cDNA synthesis kit, primed by a TRBC-specific oligonucleotide, was used to synthesize first-strand cDNA from all RNA. All cDNA was treated with uracil-DNA glycosylase and then went through a first 18-cycle PCR with the universal primers M1SS and BC2_uni_R. The study's own analysis went as follows. Each sample was normalized by randomly selecting 1 million high-quality reads, each carrying a distinct molecular identifier. Reads with shared molecular identifiers were discarded instead of being binned into consensus sequences. MiTCR, run with a Q25 quality threshold and the strictest error-elimination algorithm, handled CDR3 identification, clonotype clustering and error correction. Lower-bound total TCR beta diversity was estimated with a nonparametric unseen species model using Euler transformation. The public sequencing data were trimmed at Q25 with fastp and processed into clonotypes with MiXCR by TCRdb, which kept only in-frame beta chains. Identical CDR3 protein sequences are pooled into one entry, listed with their most common genes and DNA. None of the V and J calls come from the authors' own analysis; TCRdb made them. The sample has around 970,000 distinct CDR3 sequences on record, 51% of them singletons. The top ten constitute roughly a fifth of the sample.

The donors were under 40 Caucasian individuals from Russia, aged 6 to 90 years, who were systemically healthy. Each donor gave around 9.5 milliliters of peripheral blood, collected into EDTA-treated Vacutainer tubes. PBMCs were isolated by Ficoll-Paque density-gradient centrifugation, with at least 6.5 million obtained per sample. Total RNA, at least 6 micrograms per sample, was extracted from PBMCs with Trizol reagent. The percentages of naive CD45RAhigh/CD27high T cells were determined by flow cytometry on a PBMC aliquot from every donor. The CDR3, cysteine through phenylalanine, is 15 amino acids long. The only DNA kept is the CDR3, 45 bases in frame from the first base. Relative to germline, V is missing 4 bases and J is missing 12 bases, with 9 bases of the junction outside any gene match.

The chain is made from TRBV12-3 or TRBV12-4 and TRBJ2-1, with 13 junctional bases fitting TRBD2. Source material: blood. The receptor was isolated from a woman aged 55 to 70 in good health. For the CDR3, the sequence is CASSSRLAGGGGQFF. The DNA sequence is TGTGCCAGCAGTTCACGACTAGCGGGAGGCGGGGGGCAGTTCTTC.